The 21 T cell receptor beta chains listed next were all sequenced from one sample in a study of blood T cells in healthy people across ages. PCR was performed a second time for about 7 to 11 cycles using a sample-barcoded 5' primer and a J-beta primer mix. MiXCR, run by TCRdb on the 5' RACE reads, gives a single entry per CDR3 protein. The top ten hold 3% to 4% of the sample, which has over 500,000 distinct CDR3 sequences, roughly a quarter seen once. These data are also associated with another study on T cells of mothers and their children.

Sequencing was carried out using blood. These TCRs come from a boy aged 2 to 9 in good health.

The table lists this clonotype with many counts. The chain recombines TRBV12-3 or TRBV12-4 with TRBJ1-4; 9 bases are shared with TRBD1. J lost 5 bases, V lost 5 bases, and 3 bases had no gene match. This CDR3 region has 14 residues. The CDR3 region has the DNA TGTGCCAGCAGTCCCGGGACAGGGAATGAAAAACTGTTTTTT. Its protein is CASSPGTGNEKLFF.

This clonotype showed up many times. The J gene is TRBJ1-2, the V gene TRBV9; 9 bases match TRBD1. With 4 bases clipped from V and 5 bases from J, the junction kept 9 bases outside the gene matches. The CDR3 consists of 15 residues. The germline V gene has CDR1 SGDLS and CDR2 YYNGEE. CDR3 sequence: CASSPKAGTGYGYTF. The CDR3 bases are TGTGCCAGCAGCCCTAAGGCCGGGACAGGGTATGGCTACACCTTC.

This clonotype showed up just a few times. V and J are TRBV10-3 and TRBJ1-1; 12 nucleotides line up with TRBD1. This CDR3 comprises 16 residues. Trimming removed 5 bases from V and 4 bases from J; junction bases left unmatched: 8. Germline V gene sequence: CDR1 ENHRY, CDR2 SYGVKD. DNA of the CDR3: TGTGCCATCAGTAAGGGGGGACAGGGGGCGAGCACTGAAGCTTTCTTT. Translation: CAISKGGQGASTEAFF.

The chain joins TRBV14 to TRBJ2-3; D call uncertain. CDR1 and CDR2 from the germline V gene are SGHDN and FVKESK. V was shortened by 4 bases and J by 0 bases, with 14 bases between the two germline ends. The CDR3 length is 16 residues. The CDR3 here is CASSPLLLPSTDTQYF. CDR3 DNA sequence: TGTGCCAGCAGCCCCCTACTACTACCCAGCACAGATACGCAGTATTTT.

The rearrangement links TRBV3-1 to TRBJ2-1; TRBD1 matches at 7 bases. The CDR3 loop spans 13 amino acids. CDR1 is LGHDT and CDR2 is YNNKEL in the germline V gene (reference sequence). After removal of 5 bases from V and 6 bases from J, the junction contained 4 bases not matched to a gene. In DNA, the CDR3 is TGTGCCAGCAGCTATACAGGGGTCAATGAGCAGTTCTTC. Amino acids: CASSYTGVNEQFF.

This clonotype showed up just a few times. The rearrangement uses TRBV5-1 and TRBJ1-1; TRBD1 might be the D (5 bases). In germline, CDR1 is SGHRS, CDR2 YFSETQ. There are 15 residues in the CDR3. V was trimmed by 6 bases and J by 0 bases, leaving 15 bases between them. CDR3 in DNA: TGCGCCAGCACTCGATCCGGGACTATGAACACTGAAGCTTTCTTT. Amino acid sequence: CASTRSGTMNTEAFF.

The chain has TRBV6-1 and TRBJ2-3; 10 bases are a match to TRBD1. In germline, CDR1 is MNHNS, CDR2 SASEGT. The CDR3 covers 16 residues. Trimming at V came to 6 bases and at J to 0 bases, leaving 6 bases not matched to a gene. CDR3: CASSPWDRGSTDTQYF. The CDR3 DNA sequence: TGTGCCAGCAGCCCGTGGGACAGGGGTAGCACAGATACGCAGTATTTT.

The chain joins TRBV29-1 to TRBJ2-3; D is undetermined. Germline loops: CDR1 SQVTM, CDR2 ANQGSEA. The CDR3 loop spans 16 amino acids. Trimming left V 4 bases short and J 4 bases short, with 21 bases between. Here the CDR3 reads CSVVSSLFQAADTQYF. Written as DNA, the CDR3 is TGCAGCGTTGTAAGTTCATTATTCCAGGCGGCAGATACGCAGTATTTT.

This clonotype was recorded once. The chain links TRBV5-4 to TRBJ2-7; 12 nucleotides align to TRBD2. This CDR3 is 16 amino acids long. CDR1 and CDR2 from the germline V gene are SGHNT and YYREEE (reference sequence). Trimming took 0 bases from V and 7 from J; bases not matched to a gene: 8. The CDR3 nucleotides are TGTGCCAGCAGCTTGGGGCTAGCGGGAGGGCCGGGTGAGCAGTACTTC. Translating gives CASSLGLAGGPGEQYF.

The rearrangement uses TRBV28 and TRBJ1-4, with unresolved D. Deletions cut 2 bases from V and 10 bases from J, with 8 bases between. Per the germline V gene, CDR1 is MDHEN and CDR2 is SYDVKM. The CDR3 spans 12 residues. DNA for the CDR3: TGTGCCAGCAGTTTACAATCCGGAAAACTGTTTTTT. It translates to CASSLQSGKLFF.

This clonotype was seen a handful of times. The rearrangement links TRBV4-3 to TRBJ2-2; D unclear. V was pared by 2 bases and J by 7 bases, with 8 bases between. The germline gives CDR1 LGHNA, CDR2 YSLEER. The CDR3 contains 13 residues. CDR3 DNA: TGCGCCAGCAGCCAACTCCCAGACGGGGAGCTGTTTTTT. Translated, it gives CASSQLPDGELFF.

This clonotype was counted between two and nine times. At one end the junction does not follow the germline gene, possibly because of a read error. The V gene is TRBV12-3 or TRBV12-4, the J gene TRBJ2-5; 7 nucleotides match TRBD2. The CDR3 totals 17 residues. CDR3 sequence (DNA): TGTGCCTGCAGCCTCCCAAGGGGACTACCCTGGGGAGAGACCCAGTACTTC. It translates to CACSLPRGLPWGETQYF.

The chain employs TRBV29-1 and TRBJ2-5; D is unresolved. The CDR3 length is 13 residues. Per the germline V gene, CDR1 is SQVTM and CDR2 is ANQGSEA. V was trimmed by 4 bases and J by 2 bases, leaving 11 bases between them. This chain's CDR3 is CSVGGLSQETQYF. CDR3 in DNA: TGCAGCGTTGGCGGCCTCAGTCAAGAGACCCAGTACTTC.

This clonotype was recorded a few times. The chain recombines TRBV20-1 with TRBJ2-7, with D hard to call. CDR3 length: 14 residues. V shed 6 bases and J shed 0 bases, with 15 bases lying between them. The germline V gene encodes CDR1 DFQATT and CDR2 SNEGSKA (reference sequence). The CDR3 reads CSANTLLTSYEQYF. CDR3 sequence (DNA): TGCAGTGCCAATACTCTTTTGACCTCCTACGAGCAGTACTTC.

CDR3 amino acids: CASSLGGQNNEQFF. CDR3 DNA sequence: TGTGCCAGCAGCCTGGGGGGACAGAACAATGAGCAGTTCTTC. V and J are TRBV9 and TRBJ2-1; weak D call: TRBD1 (7 bases). V lost 4 bases, J lost 5 bases, and 13 bases lay in between. The germline V gene has CDR1 SGDLS and CDR2 YYNGEE. The CDR3 sequence is 14 residues long.

The chain has TRBV2 and TRBJ2-1, with unresolved D. This CDR3 contains 15 residues. CDR1 is SNHLY, CDR2 FYNNEI, per germline. With 0 bases removed from V and 3 bases from J, the gap between germline ends came to 9 bases. The CDR3 coding sequence is TGTGCCAGCAGTGAAGCGCAGGAGATCTACAATGAGCAGTTCTTC. This translates into CASSEAQEIYNEQFF.

The chain recombines TRBV12-3 or TRBV12-4 with TRBJ2-1; D remains ambiguous. The CDR3 totals 14 residues. Trimming pared 3 bases from V and 4 bases from J, leaving 10 bases between. CDR3 DNA: TGTGCCAGCAGTTTCGATGGCTTTTACAATGAGCAGTTCTTC. This translates into CASSFDGFYNEQFF.

This clonotype was seen more than once but under ten times. This chain connects TRBV5-1 to TRBJ2-5, with TRBD2 matching over 12 bases. This CDR3 contains 16 residues. The trim removed 0 bases at V and 4 bases at J, leaving 4 bases unmatched. From germline, CDR1 is SGHRS and CDR2 YFSETQ. The CDR3 region has the DNA TGCGCCAGCAGCTTGGGACTAGCGGGAGCTTCAGAGACCCAGTACTTC. Protein sequence: CASSLGLAGASETQYF.

This clonotype occurred a few times. The genes are TRBV29-1 and TRBJ2-7; perhaps TRBD2 as D (5 bases). Germline CDR1 is SQVTM and CDR2 is ANQGSEA. The CDR3 has 12 residues. V was pared by 4 bases and J by 3 bases, with 10 bases between. The CDR3 region has the DNA TGCAGCGTTGTCCTCGGGAACTACGAGCAGTACTTC. It translates to CSVVLGNYEQYF.

This clonotype was detected a few times. This chain uses TRBV30 with TRBJ2-1, with D unclear. V lost 2 bases and J lost 3, with 8 bases in between. CDR1 is GTSNPN and CDR2 is SVGIG in the germline V gene (reference sequence). The length of the CDR3 is 13 residues. The CDR3 region has the DNA TGTGCCTGGAGTCTGCTAAACTACAATGAGCAGTTCTTC. It codes for CAWSLLNYNEQFF.

This clonotype showed up just a few times. The chain employs TRBV13 and TRBJ1-2; D not certain. V shed 1 base and J shed 4 bases, with 7 bases lying between them. This CDR3 spans 13 amino acids. Germline CDR1 and CDR2: PRHDT and FYEKMQ (reference sequence). CDR3 sequence: CASSLVGAYGYTF. The CDR3 coding sequence is TGTGCCAGCAGCTTAGTCGGCGCCTATGGCTACACCTTC.